One sample yielded the 32 T cell receptor beta chains listed below, sequenced in a study of CD8 T cells in ankylosing spondylitis. TCRdb fed the 5' RACE reads into MiXCR, producing one record per CDR3 protein. The sample holds around 890,000 distinct CDR3 sequences; over 9.5% are singletons and the top ten take about 0.49%. General study results and limits: A TCR beta motif of several highly homologous variants seemed to mark ankylosing spondylitis blood.

These receptors have no identified antigens. The source material was blood, either unsorted or a sorted T cell fraction (not recorded which). The receptors were sampled from a male donor with ankylosing spondylitis.

This clonotype was detected a few times. The chain has TRBV20-1 and TRBJ2-4; D gene uncertain. Germline lookup yields CDR1 DFQATT and CDR2 SNEGSKA (reference sequence). This CDR3 comprises 15 residues. Trimming pared 3 bases from V and 1 base from J, leaving 13 bases between. CDR3 in amino acids: CSARGLPSAKNIQYF. The CDR3 DNA reads TGCAGTGCTAGGGGTTTACCGTCGGCCAAAAACATTCAGTACTTC.

This clonotype was picked up a small number of times. The rearrangement joins TRBV20-1 to TRBJ2-3; TRBD2 matches 9 bases. The length of the CDR3 is 15 residues. CDR1 and CDR2 from the germline V gene are DFQATT and SNEGSKA (reference sequence). The ends lost 5 bases at V and 3 bases at J; junction bases unmatched: 9. The CDR3 loop is CSAPSSGEGTDTQYF. CDR3 coding DNA: TGCAGTGCTCCTTCTAGCGGGGAGGGAACAGATACGCAGTATTTT.

The CDR3 sequence: CSARPITGLGNQPQHF. The CDR3 nucleotides are TGCAGTGCTAGGCCAATAACAGGGCTCGGTAATCAGCCCCAGCATTTT. V usage is TRBV20-1 and J usage is TRBJ1-5, with D possibly matching TRBD1 (6 bases). The V and J ends lost 3 bases and 4 bases respectively, with 19 bases between them. The germline gives CDR1 DFQATT, CDR2 SNEGSKA (reference sequence). CDR3 size: 16 residues.

The chain links TRBV20-1 to TRBJ1-4; D call uncertain. Trimming cost V 3 bases and J 8 bases, with 19 bases left between them. The CDR3 runs 15 residues. Germline values: CDR1 DFQATT, CDR2 SNEGSKA (reference sequence). The CDR3 protein is CSASPATQVAEKLFF. The CDR3 region has the DNA TGCAGTGCTAGTCCGGCGACCCAGGTAGCGGAAAAACTGTTTTTT.

At least ten counts were recorded for this clonotype. The chain carries TRBV12-3 or TRBV12-4 and TRBJ1-1; D ambiguous. CDR3 length: 13 amino acids. Trimming removed 6 bases from V and 1 base from J, with 9 bases in between. The CDR3 loop is CASSHTSNTEAFF. As DNA, the CDR3 is TGTGCCAGCAGCCATACATCGAACACTGAAGCTTTCTTT.

This clonotype was observed many times. The genes are TRBV20-1 and TRBJ1-1; TRBD1 is a possible D gene (5 bases). The CDR3 length is 14 residues. Germline CDR1 and CDR2: DFQATT and SNEGSKA (reference sequence). Trimming left V 6 bases short and J 4 bases short, with 18 bases between. The CDR3 loop reads CSASAGRVVTEAFF. CDR3 coding DNA: TGCAGTGCGAGTGCAGGGAGGGTCGTCACTGAAGCTTTCTTT.

There are a few counts of this clonotype. The rearrangement links TRBV4-1 to TRBJ2-1, with 14 bases matching TRBD2. The CDR3 consists of 19 residues. Germline V gives CDR1 MGHRA, CDR2 YSYEKL. V shed 4 bases and J 5 bases; nucleotides not matched to a gene: 13. CDR3 loop: CASSPGTSGRPSDDNEQFF. DNA of the CDR3: TGCGCCAGCAGCCCCGGGACTAGCGGGAGACCTTCCGACGACAATGAGCAGTTCTTC.

The chain has TRBV9 and TRBJ2-7, with D maybe TRBD2 (6 bases). The germline CDR1 and CDR2 sequences are SGDLS and YYNGEE. The CDR3 spans 15 residues. V was pared by 0 bases and J by 4 bases, with 14 bases between. As DNA, the CDR3 is TGTGCCAGCAGCGTAGGGTCTAGCGAACCTTACGAGCAGTACTTC. This sequence encodes CASSVGSSEPYEQYF.

This chain joins TRBV18 and TRBJ2-5, with TRBD2 matching over 9 bases. The CDR3 runs to 15 residues. V lost 6 bases, J lost 4 bases, and 9 bases stayed unmatched. Germline CDR1 is KGHSH and CDR2 is LQKENI. The chain's CDR3 is CASSIRLTSGETQYF. CDR3 sequence (DNA): TGTGCCAGCTCCATTAGACTGACTAGCGGAGAGACCCAGTACTTC. Combining the CDR3 with reference TRBV18 and TRBJ2-5 gives the whole variable domain NAGVMQNPRHLVRRRGQEARLRCSPMKGHSHVYWYRQLPEEGLKFMVYLQKENIIDESGMPKERFSAEFPKEGPSILRIQQVVRGDSAAYFCASSIRLTSGETQYFGPGTRLLVL.

This clonotype was seen many times. This rearrangement joins TRBV7-9 to TRBJ2-7; 7 bases match TRBD2. The CDR3 loop spans 16 amino acids. Germline assignment: CDR1 SEHNR and CDR2 FQNEAQ (reference sequence). Trimming removed 0 bases from V and 0 bases from J; junction bases left unmatched: 5. The CDR3 DNA follows: TGTGCCAGCAGCTTAGCGCTGACTAGCCGCTCCTACGAGCAGTACTTC. It yields the protein CASSLALTSRSYEQYF. Using reference TRBV7-9 and TRBJ2-7 for the parts outside the CDR3, the full variable domain is DTGVSQNPRHKITKRGQNVTFRCDPISEHNRLYWYRQTLGQGPEFLTYFQNEAQLEKSRLLSDRFSAERPKGSFSTLEIQRTEQGDSAMYLCASSLALTSRSYEQYFGPGTRLTVT.

This clonotype was detected many times. J is TRBJ2-6 and V is TRBV29-1; TRBD1 might be the D (6 bases). V lost 6 bases to trimming and J lost 2 bases, with 8 bases between them. The CDR3 is made up of 13 amino acids. Per germline, CDR1 SQVTM and CDR2 ANQGSEA. CDR3 nucleotides: TGCAGCGTACAGGGCACTGGGGCCAACGTCCTGACTTTC. Translated, it gives CSVQGTGANVLTF.

The genes are TRBV5-1 and TRBJ1-5; D might be TRBD1 (5 bases). Trimming pared 0 bases from V and 10 bases from J, leaving 14 bases between. The germline V gene encodes CDR1 SGHRS and CDR2 YFSETQ. This CDR3 is 14 amino acids long. The DNA for the CDR3 is TGCGCCAGCAGCTTGGGGTCCCAGGGCAGCCCCCAGCATTTT. This codes for CASSLGSQGSPQHF.

The rearrangement uses TRBV5-1 and TRBJ2-7, with 9 bases that match TRBD1. The CDR3 has 14 amino acids. The V segment lost 0 bases and the J segment 6 bases; nucleotides outside the gene matches: 4. Looked up from germline, CDR1 is SGHRS and CDR2 is YFSETQ. The CDR3: CASSLVGQGGEQYF. The CDR3 DNA sequence: TGCGCCAGCAGCTTGGTGGGACAGGGTGGCGAGCAGTACTTC.

This clonotype was counted a few times. The genes are TRBV28 and TRBJ2-4; either TRBD1 or TRBD2 may supply D (7 bases each). The ends were cut back, 3 bases at V and 9 bases at J, with 18 bases in the middle. Germline assignment: CDR1 MDHEN and CDR2 SYDVKM. This CDR3 has 15 amino acids. The CDR3 is CASSFGRGGGSIQYF. As DNA, the CDR3 is TGTGCCAGCAGTTTTGGCAGGGGGGGAGGAAGCATTCAGTACTTC.

The V and J genes are TRBV29-1 and TRBJ2-3; TRBD2 aligns across 10 bases. Germline trimming cut 6 bases from V and 1 base from J; bases unmatched to any gene: 7. This CDR3 is built from 15 residues. Germline V gives CDR1 SQVTM, CDR2 ANQGSEA. The DNA for the CDR3 is TGCAGCGTGACTCTAGCGGGAGCCGGCACAGATACGCAGTATTTT. This translates into CSVTLAGAGTDTQYF.

This clonotype has more than one count but fewer than ten. The chain uses TRBV6-5 and TRBJ1-1; no definite D call. Trimming removed 3 bases from V and 5 bases from J, with 13 bases in between. The germline CDR1 and CDR2 sequences are MNHEY and SVGAGI. The CDR3 has 14 amino acids. The CDR3 DNA follows: TGTGCCAGCAGTTATAGTGAGCTCGGTACTGAAGCTTTCTTT. Translated, it gives CASSYSELGTEAFF.

V usage is TRBV10-2 and J usage is TRBJ1-6; 11 bases line up with TRBD1. This CDR3 contains 16 residues. Per germline, CDR1 WSHSY and CDR2 SAAADI. J was trimmed by 8 bases and V by 7 bases; bases with no gene match: 10. CDR3 sequence reads: CASTLTPGQGDSPLHF. CDR3 coding DNA: TGCGCCAGCACCCTAACTCCGGGACAGGGGGATTCACCCCTCCACTTT.

The chain employs TRBV18 and TRBJ1-1; D not resolved. This CDR3 comprises 16 residues. Germline-derived CDR1 and CDR2 are KGHSH and LQKENI. The V end lost 2 bases, the J end lost 3 bases, and 16 bases lay between the germline ends. The CDR3 protein is CASSPMIRGTDTEAFF. The DNA of the CDR3 is TGTGCCAGCTCACCAATGATCCGGGGAACGGACACTGAAGCTTTCTTT.

This clonotype was recorded at least ten times. This rearrangement joins TRBV12-3 or TRBV12-4 to TRBJ1-1; D is possibly TRBD1 (5 bases). The CDR3 consists of 13 residues. Trimming removed 1 base at V and 11 bases at J, with 14 bases between. The CDR3 loop is CASSLGARVRAFF. In nucleotides, the CDR3 is TGTGCCAGCAGTTTAGGGGCCAGGGTGAGGGCTTTCTTT.

CDR3 region: CASRGTSSLNTEAFF. For the CDR3, the DNA is TGCGCCAGCAGGGGGACGTCTAGTTTGAACACTGAAGCTTTCTTT. V is TRBV5-1 and J is TRBJ1-1; tentative D call: TRBD1 (5 bases). The CDR3 extends over 15 amino acids. Germline V gives CDR1 SGHRS, CDR2 YFSETQ. The V and J ends lost 5 bases and 0 bases respectively, with 14 bases between them. Full variable domain (outside the CDR3, taken from reference TRBV5-1 and TRBJ1-1): KAGVTQTPRYLIKTRGQQVTLSCSPISGHRSVSWYQQTPGQGLQFLFEYFSETQRNKGNFPGRFSGRQFSNSRSEMNVSTLELGDSALYLCASRGTSSLNTEAFFGQGTRLTVV.

This clonotype was found a few times. Here the CDR3 DNA reads TGTGCCAGCAGGGTTAGGGAATTCTACAATGAGCAGTTCTTC. This translates into CASRVREFYNEQFF. The chain recombines TRBV12-3 or TRBV12-4 with TRBJ2-1; no clear D gene. The CDR3 loop spans 14 amino acids. Trimming removed 6 bases from V and 3 bases from J, with 12 bases in between.

There are many counts of this clonotype. This chain uses TRBV20-1 with TRBJ2-5; 11 positions agree with TRBD2. This CDR3 region has 14 residues. Germline CDR1 and CDR2: DFQATT and SNEGSKA (reference sequence). V lost 6 bases, J lost 3 bases, and 6 bases stayed unmatched. CDR3 DNA: TGCAGTGCCATTAGCGGGGGGGCTAAAGAGACCCAGTACTTC. The encoded protein is CSAISGGAKETQYF.

This chain links TRBV30 with TRBJ1-3; 7 bases are a match to TRBD1. The CDR3 sequence is 14 residues long. Germline CDR1 is GTSNPN and CDR2 is SVGIG (reference sequence). V lost 3 bases and J lost 0; bases outside the gene matches: 2. CDR3 bases: TGTGCCTGGAGCCGACAGGGCTCTGGAAACACCATATATTTT. Its protein product is CAWSRQGSGNTIYF.

The chain recombines TRBV20-1 with TRBJ2-5, with 13 positions matching TRBD2. Germline trimming cut 3 bases from V and 9 bases from J; bases unmatched to any gene: 4. Germline loops: CDR1 DFQATT, CDR2 SNEGSKA (reference sequence). The CDR3 is 13 amino acids. The CDR3 loop is CSARGTSGTSQYF. DNA of the CDR3: TGCAGTGCTAGGGGGACTAGCGGGACGTCCCAGTACTTC.

This clonotype was observed a handful of times. The chain couples TRBV20-1 to TRBJ1-5; tentative D call: TRBD1 (6 bases). V was trimmed by 4 bases and J by 0 bases, leaving 19 bases between them. This CDR3 comprises 17 residues. Germline CDR1 is DFQATT and CDR2 is SNEGSKA (reference sequence). This chain's CDR3 is CSATGQGKGVSNQPQHF. In DNA form, the CDR3 reads TGCAGTGCTACAGGGCAGGGGAAAGGCGTTAGCAATCAGCCCCAGCATTTT.

This clonotype showed up many times. The CDR3 loop reads CSVDSGPNYGYTF. The CDR3 nucleotides are TGCAGCGTTGATTCCGGACCCAACTATGGCTACACCTTC. This chain links TRBV29-1 with TRBJ1-2; D is unresolved. V shed 3 bases and J shed 2 bases, with 10 bases lying between them. This CDR3 is 13 amino acids long. CDR1 and CDR2 from the germline V gene are SQVTM and ANQGSEA.

This clonotype turned up a few times. The rearrangement links TRBV4-1 to TRBJ2-5, with D unclear. The V gene's germline CDR1 is MGHRA and CDR2 YSYEKL. The germline V and J ends were trimmed by 2 bases and 5 bases, with 12 bases remaining between them. This CDR3 has 14 residues. The CDR3 spells CASSQWAWMETQYF. The CDR3 coding sequence is TGCGCCAGCAGCCAATGGGCGTGGATGGAGACCCAGTACTTC.

J is TRBJ1-1 and V is TRBV1. TRBV1 is listed as a pseudogene. CDR3 length: 16 amino acids. CDR3 sequence reads: CTSSQDHEDWDTEAFF. The CDR3 coding sequence is TGCACCAGCAGCCAAGATCATGAGGATTGGGACACTGAAGCTTTCTTT.

This clonotype was detected ten times or more. The chain links TRBV29-1 to TRBJ2-1; D possibly matches TRBD1 or TRBD2 (5 bases each). Germline CDR1 SQVTM, CDR2 ANQGSEA. Trimming shortened V by 5 bases and J by 1 base, and 9 bases separated the two germline ends. This CDR3 is 13 amino acids long. The CDR3 nucleotides are TGCAGCGTTTGTGGGACGTCCTACAATGAGCAGTTCTTC. Amino acids: CSVCGTSYNEQFF.

The V gene is TRBV6-2 or TRBV6-3, the J gene TRBJ1-1, with TRBD1 matching over 8 bases. This CDR3 region has 14 residues. Germline CDR1 is MNHEY and CDR2 is SVGEGT. J gave up 2 bases and V 8 bases, and 7 bases lay outside the gene matches. The CDR3: CASQDRGPNTEAFF. Here the CDR3 DNA reads TGTGCCAGCCAAGACAGGGGACCCAACACTGAAGCTTTCTTT.

This clonotype was found a few times. The gene calls are TRBV5-1 and TRBJ2-2; 10 bases map to TRBD1. V dropped 4 bases and J dropped 4; count of bases not matched to a gene: 4. The V gene's germline CDR1 is SGHRS and CDR2 YFSETQ. The CDR3 covers 15 residues. CDR3 loop: CASSTGTGVTGELFF. In DNA, the CDR3 is TGCGCCAGCAGCACCGGGACAGGGGTCACCGGGGAGCTGTTTTTT.

This clonotype was counted at least ten times. The V and J genes are TRBV19 and TRBJ1-1; D unclear. This CDR3 region has 13 residues. Trimming took off 3 bases at V and 4 bases at J, with 9 bases between the two ends. Looked up from germline, CDR1 is LNHDA and CDR2 is SQIVND (reference sequence). For the CDR3, the DNA is TGTGCCAGTAGTATCCGGGGTCTCACTGAAGCTTTCTTT. Translation gives CASSIRGLTEAFF.